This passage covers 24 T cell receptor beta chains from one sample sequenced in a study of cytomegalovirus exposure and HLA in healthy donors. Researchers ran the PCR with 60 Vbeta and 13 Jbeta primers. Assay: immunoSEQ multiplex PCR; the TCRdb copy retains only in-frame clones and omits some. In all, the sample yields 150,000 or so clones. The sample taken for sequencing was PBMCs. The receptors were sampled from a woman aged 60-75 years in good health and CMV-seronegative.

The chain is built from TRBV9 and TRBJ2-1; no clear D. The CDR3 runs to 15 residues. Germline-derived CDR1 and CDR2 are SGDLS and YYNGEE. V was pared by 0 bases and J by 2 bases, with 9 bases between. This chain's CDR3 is CASSVGVPAYNEQFF. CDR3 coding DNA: TGTGCCAGCAGCGTAGGAGTCCCCGCCTACAATGAGCAGTTCTTC.

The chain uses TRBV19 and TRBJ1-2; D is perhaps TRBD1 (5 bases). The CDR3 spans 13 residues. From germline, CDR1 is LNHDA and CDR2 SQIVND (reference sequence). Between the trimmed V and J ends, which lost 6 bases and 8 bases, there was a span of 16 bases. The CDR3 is CASSLLQGEGYTF. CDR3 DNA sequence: TGTGCCAGTAGCTTACTCCAAGGGGAAGGCTACACCTTC. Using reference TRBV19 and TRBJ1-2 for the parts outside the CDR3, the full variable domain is DGGITQSPKYLFRKEGQNVTLSCEQNLNHDAMYWYRQDPGQGLRLIYYSQIVNDFQKGDIAEGYSVSREKKESFPLTVTSAQKNPTAFYLCASSLLQGEGYTFGSGTRLTVV.

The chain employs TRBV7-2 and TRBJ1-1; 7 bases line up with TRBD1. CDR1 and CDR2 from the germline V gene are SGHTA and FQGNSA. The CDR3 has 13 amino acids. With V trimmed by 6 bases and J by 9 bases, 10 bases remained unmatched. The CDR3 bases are TGTGCCAGCAGTCTCCGACAGGGCAGACAAGCTTTCTTT. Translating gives CASSLRQGRQAFF.

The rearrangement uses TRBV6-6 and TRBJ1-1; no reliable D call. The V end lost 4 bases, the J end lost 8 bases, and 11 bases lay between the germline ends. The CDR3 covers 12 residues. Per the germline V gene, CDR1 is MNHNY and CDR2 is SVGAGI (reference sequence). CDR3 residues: CASSFPPREAFF. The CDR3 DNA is TGTGCCAGCAGTTTTCCCCCGCGGGAAGCTTTCTTT.

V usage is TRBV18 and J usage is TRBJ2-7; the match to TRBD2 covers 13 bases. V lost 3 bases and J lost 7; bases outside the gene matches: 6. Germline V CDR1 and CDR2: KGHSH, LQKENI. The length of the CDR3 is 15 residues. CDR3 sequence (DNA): TGTGCCAGCTCACCGGGACTAGCGGGGCAAACAGAGCAGTACTTC. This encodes CASSPGLAGQTEQYF.

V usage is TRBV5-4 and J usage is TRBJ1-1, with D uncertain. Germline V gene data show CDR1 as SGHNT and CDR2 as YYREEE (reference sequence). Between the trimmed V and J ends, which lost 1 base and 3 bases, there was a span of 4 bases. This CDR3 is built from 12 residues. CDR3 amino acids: CASSLSHTEAFF. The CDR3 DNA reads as TGTGCCAGCAGCTTGAGCCACACTGAAGCTTTCTTT.

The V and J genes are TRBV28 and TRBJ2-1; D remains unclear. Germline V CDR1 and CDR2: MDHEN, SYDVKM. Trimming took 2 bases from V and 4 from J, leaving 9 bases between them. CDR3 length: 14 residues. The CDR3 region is CASSLALLYNEQFF. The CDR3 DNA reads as TGTGCCAGCAGTTTAGCACTTCTGTACAATGAGCAGTTCTTC. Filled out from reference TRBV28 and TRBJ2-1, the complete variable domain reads DVKVTQSSRYLVKRTGEKVFLECVQDMDHENMFWYRQDPGLGLRLIYFSYDVKMKEKGDIPEGYSVSREKKERFSLILESASTNQTSMYLCASSLALLYNEQFFGPGTRLTVL.

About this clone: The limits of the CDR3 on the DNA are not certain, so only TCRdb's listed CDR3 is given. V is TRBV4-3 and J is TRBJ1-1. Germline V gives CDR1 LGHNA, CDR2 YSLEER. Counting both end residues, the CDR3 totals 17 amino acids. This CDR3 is CASSQDRKSAEHWKLSF.

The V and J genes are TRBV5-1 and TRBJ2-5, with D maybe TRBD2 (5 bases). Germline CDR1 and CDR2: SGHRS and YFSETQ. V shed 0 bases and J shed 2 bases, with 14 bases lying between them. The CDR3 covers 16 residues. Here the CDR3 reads CASSLGGLRFQETQYF. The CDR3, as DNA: TGCGCCAGCAGCTTGGGTGGACTGAGGTTTCAAGAGACCCAGTACTTC.

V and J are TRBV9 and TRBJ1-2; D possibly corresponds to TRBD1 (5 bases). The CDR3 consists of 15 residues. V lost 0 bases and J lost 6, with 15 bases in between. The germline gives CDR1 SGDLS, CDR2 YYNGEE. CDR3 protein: CASSVARWGENGYTF. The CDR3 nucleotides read TGTGCCAGCAGCGTAGCTCGTTGGGGCGAAAATGGCTACACCTTC.

This CDR3 reads CASSGEGLLGQYF. CDR3 DNA sequence: TGTGCCAGCAGTGGGGAGGGGTTACTGGGGCAGTACTTC. The chain carries TRBV6-1 and TRBJ2-7; 7 nucleotides line up with TRBD2. Germline CDR1 reads MNHNS; CDR2 reads SASEGT. Germline trimming cut 4 bases from V and 9 bases from J; bases unmatched to any gene: 9. This CDR3 is built from 13 residues.

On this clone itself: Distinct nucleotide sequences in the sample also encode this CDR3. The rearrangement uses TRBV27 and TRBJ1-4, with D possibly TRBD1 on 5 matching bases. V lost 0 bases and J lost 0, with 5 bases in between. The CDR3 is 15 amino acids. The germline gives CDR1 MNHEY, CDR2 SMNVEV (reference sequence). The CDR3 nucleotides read TGTGCCAGCAGTTTATCGACAGCAACTAATGAAAAACTGTTTTTT. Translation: CASSLSTATNEKLFF.

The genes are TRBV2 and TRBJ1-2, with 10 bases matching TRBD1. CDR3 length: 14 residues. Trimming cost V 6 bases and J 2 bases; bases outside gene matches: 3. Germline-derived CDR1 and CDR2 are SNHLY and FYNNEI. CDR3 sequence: CASREDRGNYGYTF. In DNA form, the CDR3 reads TGTGCCAGCAGAGAGGACAGGGGGAACTATGGCTACACCTTC.

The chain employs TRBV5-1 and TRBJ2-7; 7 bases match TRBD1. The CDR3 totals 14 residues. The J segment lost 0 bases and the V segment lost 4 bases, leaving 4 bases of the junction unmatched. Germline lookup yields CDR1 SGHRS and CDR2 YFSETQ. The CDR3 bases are TGCGCCAGCAGCCTGACAGGGAACTCCTACGAGCAGTACTTC. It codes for CASSLTGNSYEQYF. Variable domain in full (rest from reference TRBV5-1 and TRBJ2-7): KAGVTQTPRYLIKTRGQQVTLSCSPISGHRSVSWYQQTPGQGLQFLFEYFSETQRNKGNFPGRFSGRQFSNSRSEMNVSTLELGDSALYLCASSLTGNSYEQYFGPGTRLTVT.

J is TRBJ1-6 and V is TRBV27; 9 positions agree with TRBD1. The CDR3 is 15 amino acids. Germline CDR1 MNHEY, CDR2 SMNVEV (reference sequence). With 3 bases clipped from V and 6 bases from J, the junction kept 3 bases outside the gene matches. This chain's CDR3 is CASSFLDRGNSPLHF. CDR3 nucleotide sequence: TGTGCCAGCAGTTTCTTGGACAGGGGTAATTCACCCCTCCACTTT.

CDR3 nucleotides: TGCGCCAGCAGCCCCTACAGGGTAGAGACCCAGTACTTC. It is translated as CASSPYRVETQYF. The rearrangement uses TRBV5-1 and TRBJ2-5, with a tentative D call TRBD1 (6 bases). The CDR3 sequence is 13 residues long. In germline, CDR1 is SGHRS, CDR2 YFSETQ. Trimming left V 4 bases short and J 4 bases short, with 11 bases between.

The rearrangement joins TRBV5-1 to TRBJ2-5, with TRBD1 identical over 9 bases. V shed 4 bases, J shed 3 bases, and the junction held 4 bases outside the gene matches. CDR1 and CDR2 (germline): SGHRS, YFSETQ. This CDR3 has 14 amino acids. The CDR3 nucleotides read TGCGCCAGCAGCCCCGGGACAGGGAAAGAGACCCAGTACTTC. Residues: CASSPGTGKETQYF.

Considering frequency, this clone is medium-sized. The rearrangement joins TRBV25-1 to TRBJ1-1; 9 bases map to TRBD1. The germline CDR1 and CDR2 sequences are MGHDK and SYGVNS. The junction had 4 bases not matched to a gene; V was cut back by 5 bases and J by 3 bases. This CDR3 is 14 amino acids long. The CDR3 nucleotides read TGTGCCAGCAGTCCCGGACAGGGGTACACTGAAGCTTTCTTT. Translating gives CASSPGQGYTEAFF.

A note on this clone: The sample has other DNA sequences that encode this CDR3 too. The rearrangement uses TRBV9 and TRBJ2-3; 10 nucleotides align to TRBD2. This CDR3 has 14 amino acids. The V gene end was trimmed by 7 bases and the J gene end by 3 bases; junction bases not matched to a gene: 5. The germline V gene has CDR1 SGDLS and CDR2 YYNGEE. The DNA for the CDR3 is TGTGCCAGCTCTCCGGGACTAGCGACAGATACGCAGTATTTT. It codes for CASSPGLATDTQYF.

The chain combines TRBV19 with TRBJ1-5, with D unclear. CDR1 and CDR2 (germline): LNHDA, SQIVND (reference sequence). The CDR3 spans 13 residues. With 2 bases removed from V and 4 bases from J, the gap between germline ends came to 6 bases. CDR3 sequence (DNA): TGTGCCAGTAGTATACTAGAAAATCAGCCCCAGCATTTT. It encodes CASSILENQPQHF.

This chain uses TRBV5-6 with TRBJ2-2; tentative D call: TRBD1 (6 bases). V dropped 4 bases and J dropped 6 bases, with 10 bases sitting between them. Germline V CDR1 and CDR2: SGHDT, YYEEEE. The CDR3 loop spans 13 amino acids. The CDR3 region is CASSEDRSGELFF. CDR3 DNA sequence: TGTGCCAGCAGCGAGGACAGATCCGGGGAGCTGTTTTTT.

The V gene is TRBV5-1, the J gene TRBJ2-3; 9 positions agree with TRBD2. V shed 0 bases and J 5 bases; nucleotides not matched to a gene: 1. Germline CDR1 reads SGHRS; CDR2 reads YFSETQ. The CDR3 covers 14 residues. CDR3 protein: CASSLGGGGDTQYF. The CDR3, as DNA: TGCGCCAGCAGCTTGGGCGGGGGGGGAGATACGCAGTATTTT.

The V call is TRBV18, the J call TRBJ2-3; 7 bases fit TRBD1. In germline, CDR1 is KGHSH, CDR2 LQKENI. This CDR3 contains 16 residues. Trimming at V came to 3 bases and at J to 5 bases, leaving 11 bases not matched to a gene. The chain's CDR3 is CASSPTGNSMGDTQYF. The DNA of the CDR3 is TGTGCCAGCTCACCGACAGGGAATTCGATGGGAGATACGCAGTATTTT.

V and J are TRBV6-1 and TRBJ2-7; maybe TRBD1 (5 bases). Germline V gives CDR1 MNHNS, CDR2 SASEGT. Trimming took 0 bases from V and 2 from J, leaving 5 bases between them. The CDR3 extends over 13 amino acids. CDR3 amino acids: CASSEADTYEQYF. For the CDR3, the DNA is TGTGCCAGCAGTGAAGCGGACACCTACGAGCAGTACTTC.